Below are 4 T cell receptor beta chains sequenced from a single sample in a study of blood T cells in healthy people across ages. Through a sample-barcoded 5' primer and a J-beta primer mix, a second PCR was run for roughly 7 to 11 cycles. TCRdb reprocessed the 5' RACE reads via MiXCR and lists one record per CDR3 protein. The profile shows over a million distinct CDR3 sequences, under 55% of them singletons. The material sequenced was blood. The receptor set was obtained from a woman aged 55-70 years in good health.

The V gene is TRBV13, the J gene TRBJ2-3; D unclear. The V and J ends lost 5 bases and 1 base respectively, with 7 bases between them. Germline CDR1 and CDR2: PRHDT and FYEKMQ (reference sequence). This CDR3 has 13 amino acids. CDR3 residues: CASSLPRTDTQYF. The CDR3 DNA is TGTGCCAGCAGCCTCCCCCGCACAGATACGCAGTATTTT.

The V call is TRBV6-5, the J call TRBJ1-1; D uncertain. V lost 4 bases and J lost 4, with 13 bases in between. CDR1 is MNHEY, CDR2 SVGAGI, per germline. The CDR3 is 14 residues long. The CDR3 nucleotides are TGTGCCAGCAGTTTGAGCGGGTTGAGCACTGAAGCTTTCTTT. Translation: CASSLSGLSTEAFF.

The V and J genes are TRBV4-1 and TRBJ2-7; D call uncertain. CDR3 size: 13 residues. The ends were cut back, 0 bases at V and 6 bases at J, with 9 bases in the middle. CDR1 and CDR2 from the germline V gene are MGHRA and YSYEKL. CDR3 sequence reads: CASSQEGGGEQYF. The CDR3 DNA follows: TGCGCCAGCAGCCAAGAGGGCGGCGGCGAGCAGTACTTC.

This sequence joins TRBV15 and TRBJ1-2, with D hard to call. Germline-derived CDR1 and CDR2 are LNHNV and YYDKDF (reference sequence). Between the trimmed V and J ends, which lost 3 bases and 6 bases, there was a span of 20 bases. This CDR3 comprises 16 residues. CDR3 nucleotide sequence: TGTGCCACCAGCAGTGACGAGGCAGGAGGAATAGATGGCTACACCTTC. This encodes CATSSDEAGGIDGYTF. Using reference TRBV15 and TRBJ1-2 for the parts outside the CDR3, the full variable domain is DAMVIQNPRYQVTQFGKPVTLSCSQTLNHNVMYWYQQKSSQAPKLLFHYYDKDFNNEADTPDNFQSRRPNTSFCFLDIRSPGLGDTAMYLCATSSDEAGGIDGYTFGSGTRLTVV.